These 14 T cell receptor beta chains share one sample of origin, sequenced in a study of blood T cell repertoires in COVID-19. Sequencing was performed with immunoSEQ multiplex PCR; in TCRdb, only in-frame clones are kept and a portion is missing. The sample includes 65,000 to 85,000 clones, about 80% of them seen just once. What was sequenced was peripheral blood. The receptors shown here come from a man in his forties or fifties with active or convalescent COVID-19.

The chain joins TRBV19 to TRBJ2-2, with 8 nucleotides matching TRBD2. After removal of 3 bases from V and 2 bases from J, the junction contained 5 bases not matched to a gene. Germline V gene sequence: CDR1 LNHDA, CDR2 SQIVND (reference sequence). The CDR3 is 16 residues long. Written as DNA, the CDR3 is TGTGCCAGTAGTATTCCAGCGGGGGACAACACCGGGGAGCTGTTTTTT. Its translation is CASSIPAGDNTGELFF.

This chain links TRBV14 with TRBJ2-7, with 9 bases aligning to TRBD1. Unmatched junction bases numbered 7, after V lost 3 bases and J lost 4 bases. There are 15 residues in the CDR3. Germline loops: CDR1 SGHDN, CDR2 FVKESK. CDR3 nucleotides: TGTGCCAGCAGCCATGGGACAGGGCCGCAGTACGAGCAGTACTTC. It specifies CASSHGTGPQYEQYF. Full variable domain (remainder filled in from reference TRBV14 and TRBJ2-7): EAGVTQFPSHSVIEKGQTVTLRCDPISGHDNLYWYRRVMGKEIKFLLHFVKESKQDESGMPNNRFLAERTGGTYSTLKVQPAELEDSGVYFCASSHGTGPQYEQYFGPGTRLTVT.

V gene TRBV9 combines with J gene TRBJ1-1; 9 bases fit TRBD1. V lost 4 bases to trimming and J lost 5 bases; unmatched junction nucleotides: 3. Germline CDR1 reads SGDLS; CDR2 reads YYNGEE. CDR3 length equals 13 residues. CDR3 amino acids: CASSLGTGTEAFF. CDR3 nucleotide sequence: TGTGCCAGCAGCTTAGGGACAGGGACTGAAGCTTTCTTT.

The V gene is TRBV12-5, the J gene TRBJ2-3; 10 bases align to TRBD2. Germline CDR1 is LGHNT and CDR2 is FRNRAP. The CDR3 spans 17 residues. The trim removed 0 bases at V and 7 bases at J, leaving 10 bases unmatched. CDR3 amino acids: CASGLVGGAGGQYTQYF. The CDR3 coding sequence is TGTGCTAGTGGTTTGGTAGGGGGAGCGGGGGGGCAGTATACGCAGTATTTT.

The chain combines TRBV6-5 with TRBJ2-7, with 9 bases that match TRBD1. The germline CDR1 and CDR2 sequences are MNHEY and SVGAGI. Losses at the gene ends were 2 bases for V and 2 bases for J; bases not matched to a gene: 1. The CDR3 extends over 14 amino acids. CDR3 loop: CASSYHRGPYEQYF. CDR3 DNA: TGTGCCAGCAGTTACCACAGGGGGCCCTACGAGCAGTACTTC.

The chain is built from TRBV30 and TRBJ1-4; 10 nucleotides match TRBD1. Germline CDR1 is GTSNPN and CDR2 is SVGIG (reference sequence). This CDR3 is built from 14 residues. V dropped 1 base and J dropped 5; count of bases not matched to a gene: 1. The CDR3 loop is CAWSGGQGNEKLFF. The CDR3 DNA sequence: TGTGCCTGGAGTGGGGGACAGGGGAATGAAAAACTGTTTTTT.

The chain joins TRBV11-2 to TRBJ2-7, with TRBD1 matching over 9 bases. The CDR3 contains 14 residues. Germline values: CDR1 SGHAT, CDR2 FQNNGV. V shed 7 bases, J shed 1 base, and the junction held 5 bases outside the gene matches. In nucleotides, the CDR3 is TGTGCCAGCACCCCGGGACAGGGTTCCTACGAGCAGTACTTC. Protein sequence: CASTPGQGSYEQYF.

This chain joins TRBV9 and TRBJ2-5; 7 bases map to TRBD2. V lost 3 bases to trimming and J lost 0 bases; unmatched junction nucleotides: 5. Germline V gene data show CDR1 as SGDLS and CDR2 as YYNGEE. This CDR3 contains 15 residues. CDR3 nucleotide sequence: TGTGCCAGCAGCGAGAGGGGAGGGTACCAAGAGACCCAGTACTTC. Its protein product is CASSERGGYQETQYF.

The chain has TRBV19 and TRBJ1-2; the match to TRBD1 covers 8 bases. CDR3 size: 13 residues. CDR1 and CDR2 from the germline V gene are LNHDA and SQIVND (reference sequence). Germline trimming cut 6 bases from V and 4 bases from J; bases unmatched to any gene: 4. DNA of the CDR3: TGTGCCAGTAGAGGGGGACAGGTCTATGGCTACACCTTC. Residues: CASRGGQVYGYTF.

CDR3 protein: CASSPGQGYYGYTF. CDR3 DNA: TGTGCCAGCAGTCCCGGACAGGGATACTATGGCTACACCTTC. V is TRBV6-2 or TRBV6-3 and J is TRBJ1-2; TRBD1 aligns across 8 bases. Germline V gene lookup returns CDR1 MNHEY and CDR2 SVGEGT. This CDR3 contains 14 residues. Losses at the gene ends were 5 bases for V and 3 bases for J; bases not matched to a gene: 5.

This clone was observed a handful of times. The chain combines TRBV12-3 or TRBV12-4 with TRBJ1-2; D call uncertain. V was cut by 8 bases and J by 2 bases, with 12 bases left in between. The CDR3 length is 13 residues. This CDR3 reads CASRREGNYGYTF. The CDR3 DNA reads TGTGCCAGCCGTAGGGAGGGCAACTATGGCTACACCTTC.

The chain is built from TRBV21-1 and TRBJ1-5. TRBV21-1 is designated a pseudogene. This CDR3 region has 12 residues. In DNA, the CDR3 is TGTGCCAGCAGCAAGGGGAGGCAGCCCCAGCATTTT. As protein: CASSKGRQPQHF.

The count of this clone is one. The rearrangement joins TRBV4-2 to TRBJ1-1; TRBD1 matches 9 bases. The CDR3 is 15 amino acids. Germline V gene data show CDR1 as LGHNA and CDR2 as YNFKEQ. V lost 1 base, J lost 4 bases, and 4 bases stayed unmatched. The CDR3 DNA is TGTGCCAGCAGCCAAGTACAGGGGGCGCGCACTGAAGCTTTCTTT. This encodes CASSQVQGARTEAFF.

The count of this clone is one. In DNA form, the CDR3 reads TGCGCCAGCAGCCAAGGCGTCGAGGGTTTCGAGCAGTACTTC. This sequence encodes CASSQGVEGFEQYF. This chain uses TRBV4-3 with TRBJ2-7; D is possibly TRBD2 (5 bases). Germline CDR1 is LGHNA and CDR2 is YSLEER. The V end was cut by 1 base, the J end by 6 bases, with 13 bases between. The CDR3 runs to 14 residues.